One and the same sample provided the 18 T cell receptor beta chains below, sequenced in a study of spatial heterogeneity in lung cancer. One entry per CDR3 protein results from TCRdb running MiXCR on the 5' RACE reads. Of a few thousand distinct CDR3 sequences listed, 16% are singletons. The sample's time point: sample taken at primary tumor resection. Sequencing was performed on whole RNA extracted from tumor and nontumor lung tissue, or from frozen PBMC, and the material was left unsorted. Sequencing used PBMCs, obtained at surgery. All receptors derive from a male donor with early-stage non-small cell lung cancer.

Comment on this clonotype: One end of the junction varies from germline; a read error may be responsible. V is TRBV9 and J is TRBJ2-1; the match to TRBD2 covers 13 bases. CDR1 and CDR2 (germline): SGDLS, YYNGEE. CDR3 length: 15 amino acids. The CDR3 DNA reads TGTCCCAGCAGCCCGACTAGCGGGGGGTACAATGAGCAGTTCTTC. Protein: CPSSPTSGGYNEQFF.

The genes are TRBV20-1 and TRBJ2-3, with a weak D call TRBD2 (6 bases). The CDR3 is 15 residues long. Germline CDR1 is DFQATT and CDR2 is SNEGSKA (reference sequence). Trimming left V 2 bases short and J 0 bases short, with 12 bases between. CDR3 sequence reads: CSARSFAGSTDTQYF. The CDR3 DNA sequence: TGCAGTGCTAGAAGTTTCGCGGGGAGCACAGATACGCAGTATTTT.

A few counts support this clonotype. The CDR3 sequence: CASSSGRYGYTF. The CDR3 coding sequence is TGCGCCAGCAGCTCGGGGAGGTATGGCTACACCTTC. The V call is TRBV5-1, the J call TRBJ1-2; D call uncertain. CDR1 is SGHRS and CDR2 is YFSETQ in the germline V gene. The CDR3 runs to 12 residues. V dropped 3 bases and J dropped 5 bases, with 8 bases sitting between them.

By its share, this clonotype is medium-sized (0.01 to 0.1%). This rearrangement joins TRBV7-2 to TRBJ2-3; the match to TRBD2 covers 16 bases. The CDR3 loop spans 15 amino acids. Losses at the gene ends were 7 bases for V and 8 bases for J; bases not matched to a gene: 6. Germline V gene sequence: CDR1 SGHTA, CDR2 FQGNSA. The CDR3 DNA reads as TGTGCCAGCAAAATAGGGACTAGCGGGGGGGCTACGCAGTATTTT. Its translation: CASKIGTSGGATQYF.

The chain links TRBV10-3 to TRBJ2-1; 11 positions match TRBD2. From germline, CDR1 is ENHRY and CDR2 SYGVKD. This CDR3 is 18 amino acids long. J gave up 0 bases and V 7 bases, and 11 bases lay outside the gene matches. CDR3 protein: CAITGLAGGSSSYNEQFF. The DNA of the CDR3 is TGTGCCATCACCGGGCTAGCGGGGGGCTCTAGCTCCTACAATGAGCAGTTCTTC.

Sample share makes this clonotype medium-sized. The chain couples TRBV29-1 to TRBJ2-3, with TRBD2 identical over 8 bases. The germline CDR1 and CDR2 sequences are SQVTM and ANQGSEA. The CDR3 is 15 amino acids. Trimming took 5 bases from V and 0 from J; bases not matched to a gene: 7. The CDR3 region has the DNA TGCAGCGTTTCTAGCGGGCGATCTAGCACAGATACGCAGTATTTT. Translated: CSVSSGRSSTDTQYF.

This clonotype ranks as medium-sized. The genes are TRBV12-3 or TRBV12-4 and TRBJ1-4; unclear D gene. Trimming pared 1 base from V and 8 bases from J, leaving 8 bases between. This CDR3 contains 13 residues. CDR3 region: CASSLVFGEKLFF. The CDR3 DNA reads TGTGCCAGCAGTTTAGTTTTTGGGGAAAAACTGTTTTTT.

This clonotype is labeled medium-sized (0.01 to 0.1%). The chain combines TRBV30 with TRBJ2-7, with a tentative D call TRBD2 (5 bases). Germline-derived CDR1 and CDR2 are GTSNPN and SVGIG (reference sequence). The CDR3 length is 13 residues. Trimming pared 0 bases from V and 4 bases from J, leaving 10 bases between. CDR3 protein: CAWSVSEGYEQYF. The CDR3 DNA sequence: TGTGCCTGGAGTGTATCAGAGGGTTACGAGCAGTACTTC.

The sample holds a few counts of this clonotype. V is TRBV7-2 and J is TRBJ2-7, with a tentative D call TRBD1 (5 bases). The CDR3 has 14 residues. V lost 5 bases and J lost 0, with 11 bases in between. Looked up from germline, CDR1 is SGHTA and CDR2 is FQGNSA. CDR3 sequence reads: CASSPQGLSYEQYF. DNA for the CDR3: TGTGCCAGCAGCCCTCAGGGCCTCTCCTACGAGCAGTACTTC.

This clonotype was observed a single time. The chain uses TRBV6-2 or TRBV6-3 and TRBJ2-2; TRBD1 might be the D (5 bases). The CDR3 covers 13 residues. V was pared by 7 bases and J by 0 bases, with 6 bases between. Germline V gene sequence: CDR1 MNHEY, CDR2 SVGEGT. The CDR3 DNA is TGTGCCAGCAAGACAGCGAACACCGGGGAGCTGTTTTTT. It translates to CASKTANTGELFF.

This clonotype ranks as medium-sized (0.01 to 0.1%). The chain joins TRBV7-6 to TRBJ2-3; D may be TRBD2 (5 bases). CDR3 length: 14 residues. V lost 5 bases to trimming and J lost 6 bases, with 15 bases between them. Germline V CDR1 and CDR2: SGHVS, FNYEAQ. DNA of the CDR3: TGTGCCAGCAGCAGAGAAACTAGGTCTGATACGCAGTATTTT. The encoded protein is CASSRETRSDTQYF.

This clonotype is deemed medium-sized. The genes are TRBV5-4 and TRBJ2-1; TRBD2 matches at 12 bases. This CDR3 comprises 16 residues. J gave up 1 base and V 4 bases, and 3 bases lay outside the gene matches. The germline gives CDR1 SGHNT, CDR2 YYREEE (reference sequence). For the CDR3, the DNA is TGTGCCAGCAGCCAAGGACTAGCGGGGTCCTACAATGAGCAGTTCTTC. Translating it yields CASSQGLAGSYNEQFF.

V is TRBV3-1 and J is TRBJ2-2; the match to TRBD1 covers 12 bases. Germline V CDR1 and CDR2: LGHDT, YNNKEL (reference sequence). The V segment lost 5 bases and the J segment 6 bases; nucleotides outside the gene matches: 7. The CDR3 is 16 residues long. DNA for the CDR3: TGTGCCAGCAGCGGACCCGGGACAGGGGGCGCCGGGGAGCTGTTTTTT. Translating it yields CASSGPGTGGAGELFF.

The chain couples TRBV11-3 to TRBJ2-3; D ambiguous. Germline V gives CDR1 SGHNT, CDR2 YENEEA. This CDR3 has 11 amino acids. The V gene lost 3 bases and the J gene lost 5 bases, with 3 bases spanning the gap. The CDR3 spells CASSFGDTQYF. CDR3 in DNA: TGTGCCAGCAGCTTCGGAGATACGCAGTATTTT.

By proportion, this clonotype is medium-sized. The genes are TRBV7-9 and TRBJ1-4; D not certain. V dropped 3 bases and J dropped 6 bases, with 8 bases sitting between them. CDR3 length equals 13 residues. CDR1 is SEHNR and CDR2 is FQNEAQ in the germline V gene (reference sequence). Here the CDR3 reads CASSLTVDEKLFF. CDR3 nucleotide sequence: TGTGCCAGCAGCTTGACCGTTGATGAAAAACTGTTTTTT. The complete variable domain, with remaining parts taken from reference TRBV7-9 and TRBJ1-4, reads DTGVSQNPRHKITKRGQNVTFRCDPISEHNRLYWYRQTLGQGPEFLTYFQNEAQLEKSRLLSDRFSAERPKGSFSTLEIQRTEQGDSAMYLCASSLTVDEKLFFGSGTQLSVL.

A few counts support this clonotype. Germline and junction disagree at one end, which may indicate a read error. The V gene is TRBV12-3 or TRBV12-4, the J gene TRBJ1-5; TRBD1 is a possible D gene (5 bases). The CDR3 has 14 amino acids. The CDR3 DNA reads TGTGCCAGCAGTTTCGGCCGGGGCAAGCAGCCCCAGCATTTT. Protein product: CASSFGRGKQPQHF.

In its sample, this clonotype ranks as medium-sized (0.01 to 0.1%). The V gene is TRBV6-2 or TRBV6-3, the J gene TRBJ2-7, with a possible D match to TRBD1 (6 bases). The length of the CDR3 is 14 residues. Germline V CDR1 and CDR2: MNHEY, SVGEGT. The V end was cut by 6 bases, the J end by 1 base, with 13 bases between. DNA of the CDR3: TGTGCCAGCAGGACTTACAGGGAGTCCTACGAGCAGTACTTC. Residues: CASRTYRESYEQYF.

By proportion, this clonotype is medium-sized (0.01 to 0.1%). The chain has TRBV2 and TRBJ1-2, with D possibly TRBD1 on 5 matching bases. Trimming took 3 bases from V and 4 from J, leaving 6 bases between them. Germline V lookup: CDR1 SNHLY, CDR2 FYNNEI. The length of the CDR3 is 12 residues. CDR3 DNA sequence: TGTGCCAGCAGTGACAGGGCCTATGGCTACACCTTC. Protein: CASSDRAYGYTF.